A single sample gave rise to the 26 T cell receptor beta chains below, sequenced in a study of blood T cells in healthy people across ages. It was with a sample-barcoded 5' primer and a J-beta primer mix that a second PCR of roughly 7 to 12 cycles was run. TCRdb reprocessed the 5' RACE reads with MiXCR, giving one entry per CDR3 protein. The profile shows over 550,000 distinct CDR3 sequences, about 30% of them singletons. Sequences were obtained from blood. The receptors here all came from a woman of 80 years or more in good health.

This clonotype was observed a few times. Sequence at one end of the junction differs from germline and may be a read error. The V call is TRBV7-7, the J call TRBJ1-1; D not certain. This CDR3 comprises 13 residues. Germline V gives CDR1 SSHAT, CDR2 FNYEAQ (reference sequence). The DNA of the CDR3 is TGTGCTAGCAGCCCAAGGCTAGATTCTGAAGCTTTCTTT. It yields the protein CASSPRLDSEAFF.

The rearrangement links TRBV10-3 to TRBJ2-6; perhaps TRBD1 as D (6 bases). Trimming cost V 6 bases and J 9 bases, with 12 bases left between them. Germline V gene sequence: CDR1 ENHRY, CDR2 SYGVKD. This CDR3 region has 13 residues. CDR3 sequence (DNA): TGTGCCATCAGGGGGGCTTCCAGCAACGTCCTGACTTTC. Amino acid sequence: CAIRGASSNVLTF.

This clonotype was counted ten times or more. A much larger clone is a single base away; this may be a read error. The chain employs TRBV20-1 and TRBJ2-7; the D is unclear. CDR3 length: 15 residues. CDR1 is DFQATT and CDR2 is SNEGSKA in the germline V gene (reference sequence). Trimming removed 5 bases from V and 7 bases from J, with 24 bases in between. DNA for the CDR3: TGCAGTGCTGCCAGCTGGGGAATAGGAAACAATGAGCAGTACTTC. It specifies CSAASWGIGNNEQYF.

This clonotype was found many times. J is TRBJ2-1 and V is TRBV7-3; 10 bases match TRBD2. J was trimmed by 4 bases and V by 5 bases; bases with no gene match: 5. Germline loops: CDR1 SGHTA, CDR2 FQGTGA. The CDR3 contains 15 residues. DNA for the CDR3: TGTGCCAGCAGCGTTAGCGGGGGGCGATACAATGAGCAGTTCTTC. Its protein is CASSVSGGRYNEQFF.

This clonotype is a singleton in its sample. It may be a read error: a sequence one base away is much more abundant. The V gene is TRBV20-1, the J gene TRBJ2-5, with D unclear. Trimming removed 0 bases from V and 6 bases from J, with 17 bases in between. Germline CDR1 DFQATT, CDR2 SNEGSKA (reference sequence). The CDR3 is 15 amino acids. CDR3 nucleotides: TGCAGTGCTAGAGACCGATGGAGTAGCAGGCAGACCCAGTACTTC. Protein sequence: CSARDRWSSRQTQYF.

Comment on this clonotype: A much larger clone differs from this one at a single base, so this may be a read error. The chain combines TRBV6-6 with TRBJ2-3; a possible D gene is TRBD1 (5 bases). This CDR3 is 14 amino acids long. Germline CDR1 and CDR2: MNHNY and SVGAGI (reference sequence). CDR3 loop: CASSYAIQADAQYF. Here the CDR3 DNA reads TGTGCCAGCAGTTACGCAATACAGGCAGATGCGCAGTATTTT.

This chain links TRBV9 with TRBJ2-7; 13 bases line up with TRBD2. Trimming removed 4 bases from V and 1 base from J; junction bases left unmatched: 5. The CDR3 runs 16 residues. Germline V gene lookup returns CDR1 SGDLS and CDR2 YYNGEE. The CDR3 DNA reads TGTGCCAGCAGCCCGGGACTAGCGGGGATGTCCTACGAGCAGTACTTC. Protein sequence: CASSPGLAGMSYEQYF.

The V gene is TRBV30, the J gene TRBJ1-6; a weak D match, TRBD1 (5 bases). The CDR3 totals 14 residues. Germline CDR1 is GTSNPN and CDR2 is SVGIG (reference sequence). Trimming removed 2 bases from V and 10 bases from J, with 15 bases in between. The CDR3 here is CAWSSGQETSPLHF. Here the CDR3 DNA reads TGTGCCTGGAGTTCAGGGCAGGAGACGTCACCCCTCCACTTT.

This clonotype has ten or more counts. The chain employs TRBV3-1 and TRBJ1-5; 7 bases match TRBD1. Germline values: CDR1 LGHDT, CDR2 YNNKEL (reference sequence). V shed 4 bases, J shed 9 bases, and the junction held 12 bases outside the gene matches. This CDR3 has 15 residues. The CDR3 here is CASSPISGTDGPQHF. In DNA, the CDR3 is TGTGCCAGCAGCCCAATCTCCGGGACAGATGGGCCCCAGCATTTT.

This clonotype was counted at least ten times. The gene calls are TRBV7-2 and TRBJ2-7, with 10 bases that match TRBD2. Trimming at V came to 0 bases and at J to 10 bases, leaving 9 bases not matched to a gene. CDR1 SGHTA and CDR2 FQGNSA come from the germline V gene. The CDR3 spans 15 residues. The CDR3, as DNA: TGTGCCAGCAGCTTAGCTACTAGCGGGGTCTCCCTTCAGTACTTC. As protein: CASSLATSGVSLQYF.

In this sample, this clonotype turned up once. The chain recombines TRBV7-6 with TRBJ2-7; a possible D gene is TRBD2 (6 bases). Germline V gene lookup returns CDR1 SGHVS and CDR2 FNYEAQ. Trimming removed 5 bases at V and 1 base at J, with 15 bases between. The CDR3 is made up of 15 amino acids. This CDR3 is CASSRGTETSYEQYF. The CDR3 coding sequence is TGTGCCAGCAGCCGCGGGACGGAGACTTCCTACGAGCAGTACTTC.

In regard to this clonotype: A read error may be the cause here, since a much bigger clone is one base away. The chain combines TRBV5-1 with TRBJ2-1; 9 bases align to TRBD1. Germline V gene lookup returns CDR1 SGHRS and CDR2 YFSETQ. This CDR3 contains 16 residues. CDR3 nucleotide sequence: TGCGCCAGCAGCCTTGGGGGGACAGGGACCTACAATGGGCAGTTCTTC. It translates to CASSLGGTGTYNGQFF.

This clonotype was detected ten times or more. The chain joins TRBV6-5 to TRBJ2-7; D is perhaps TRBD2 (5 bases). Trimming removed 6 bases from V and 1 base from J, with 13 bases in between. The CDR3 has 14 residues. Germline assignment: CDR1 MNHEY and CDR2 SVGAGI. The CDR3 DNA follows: TGTGCCAGCAGGCAAAACAGAGGGTCCTACGAGCAGTACTTC. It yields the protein CASRQNRGSYEQYF.

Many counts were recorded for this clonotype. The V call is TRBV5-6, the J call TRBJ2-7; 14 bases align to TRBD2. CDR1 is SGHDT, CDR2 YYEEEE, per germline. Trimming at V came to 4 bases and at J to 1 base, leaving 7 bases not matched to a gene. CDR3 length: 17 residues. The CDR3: CASSRRLAGGSSYEQYF. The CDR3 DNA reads TGTGCCAGCAGCCGCCGACTAGCGGGGGGGTCATCCTACGAGCAGTACTTC.

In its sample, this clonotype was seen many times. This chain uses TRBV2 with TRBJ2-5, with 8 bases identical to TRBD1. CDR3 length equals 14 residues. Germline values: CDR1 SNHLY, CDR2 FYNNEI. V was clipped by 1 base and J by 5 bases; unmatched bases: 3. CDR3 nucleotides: TGTGCCAGCAGTGAAGGGACAGGGAGGGAGACCCAGTACTTC. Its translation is CASSEGTGRETQYF.

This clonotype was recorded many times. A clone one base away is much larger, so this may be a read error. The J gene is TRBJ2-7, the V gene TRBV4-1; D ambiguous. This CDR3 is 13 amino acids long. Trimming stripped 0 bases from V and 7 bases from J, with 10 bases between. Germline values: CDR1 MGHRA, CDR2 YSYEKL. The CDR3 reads CASSQDPGHEQYF. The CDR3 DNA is TGCGCCAGCAGCCAAGACCCCGGGCATGAGCAGTACTTC.

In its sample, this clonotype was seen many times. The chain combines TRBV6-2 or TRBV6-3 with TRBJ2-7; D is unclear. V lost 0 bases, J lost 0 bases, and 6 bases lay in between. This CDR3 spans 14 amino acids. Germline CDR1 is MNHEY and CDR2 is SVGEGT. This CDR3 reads CASSYSRFSYEQYF. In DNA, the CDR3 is TGTGCCAGCAGTTACTCCAGATTCTCCTACGAGCAGTACTTC.

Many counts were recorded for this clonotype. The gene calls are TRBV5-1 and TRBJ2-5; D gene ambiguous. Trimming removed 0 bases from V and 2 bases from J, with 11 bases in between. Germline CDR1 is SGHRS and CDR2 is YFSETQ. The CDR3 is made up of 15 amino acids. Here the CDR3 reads CASSLVGTRQETQYF. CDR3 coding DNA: TGCGCCAGCAGCTTGGTCGGTACGAGGCAAGAGACCCAGTACTTC. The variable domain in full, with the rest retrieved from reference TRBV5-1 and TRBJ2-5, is KAGVTQTPRYLIKTRGQQVTLSCSPISGHRSVSWYQQTPGQGLQFLFEYFSETQRNKGNFPGRFSGRQFSNSRSEMNVSTLELGDSALYLCASSLVGTRQETQYFGPGTRLLVL.

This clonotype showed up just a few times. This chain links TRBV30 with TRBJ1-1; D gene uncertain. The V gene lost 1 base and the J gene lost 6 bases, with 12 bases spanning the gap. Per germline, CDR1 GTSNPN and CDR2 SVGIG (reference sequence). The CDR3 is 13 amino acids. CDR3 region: CAWSGAVRAEAFF. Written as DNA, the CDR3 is TGTGCCTGGAGTGGGGCAGTGCGGGCTGAAGCTTTCTTT.

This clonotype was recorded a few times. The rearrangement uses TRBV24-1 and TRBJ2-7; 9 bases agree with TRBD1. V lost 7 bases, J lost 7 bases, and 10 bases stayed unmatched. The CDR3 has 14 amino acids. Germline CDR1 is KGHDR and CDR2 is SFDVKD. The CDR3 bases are TGTGCCACCAGGGGCGGGACAGGGCGCAATGAGCAGTACTTC. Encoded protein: CATRGGTGRNEQYF.

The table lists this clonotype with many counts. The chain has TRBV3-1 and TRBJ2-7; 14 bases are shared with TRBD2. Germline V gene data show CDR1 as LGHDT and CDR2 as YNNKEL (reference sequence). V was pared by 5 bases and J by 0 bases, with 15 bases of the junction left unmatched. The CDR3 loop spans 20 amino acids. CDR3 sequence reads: CASSFHAGTSGGRSSYEQYF. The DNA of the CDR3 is TGTGCCAGCAGCTTCCACGCCGGGACTAGCGGGGGAAGAAGCTCCTACGAGCAGTACTTC.

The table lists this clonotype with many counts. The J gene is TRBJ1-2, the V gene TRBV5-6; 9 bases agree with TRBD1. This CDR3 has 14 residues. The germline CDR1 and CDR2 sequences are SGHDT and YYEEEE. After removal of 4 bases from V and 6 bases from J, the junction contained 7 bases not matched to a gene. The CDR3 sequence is CASSPDRGRDGYTF. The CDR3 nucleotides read TGTGCCAGCAGCCCGGACAGGGGACGGGATGGCTACACCTTC.

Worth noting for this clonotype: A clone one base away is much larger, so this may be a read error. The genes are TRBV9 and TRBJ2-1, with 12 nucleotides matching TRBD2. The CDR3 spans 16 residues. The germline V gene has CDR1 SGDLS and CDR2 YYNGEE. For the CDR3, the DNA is TGTGCCGGCAGCGTCCAAATTGGACTAGCGGGGAATGAGCAGTTCTTC. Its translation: CAGSVQIGLAGNEQFF.

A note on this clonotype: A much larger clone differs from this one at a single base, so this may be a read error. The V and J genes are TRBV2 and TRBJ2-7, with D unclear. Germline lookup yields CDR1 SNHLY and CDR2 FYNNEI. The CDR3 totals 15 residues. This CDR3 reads CASSEALFGSYGQYF. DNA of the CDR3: TGTGCCAGCAGTGAAGCGCTTTTCGGCAGCTACGGGCAGTACTTC.

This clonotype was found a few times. CDR3 nucleotides: TGCAGTGCTAGAGATGGGCGGCGCCAAATACCCCTCCACTTT. Translation gives CSARDGRRQIPLHF. The chain has TRBV20-1 and TRBJ1-6, with unresolved D. The CDR3 loop spans 14 amino acids. Germline V gene lookup returns CDR1 DFQATT and CDR2 SNEGSKA (reference sequence). Between the trimmed V and J ends, which lost 0 bases and 12 bases, there was a span of 15 bases.

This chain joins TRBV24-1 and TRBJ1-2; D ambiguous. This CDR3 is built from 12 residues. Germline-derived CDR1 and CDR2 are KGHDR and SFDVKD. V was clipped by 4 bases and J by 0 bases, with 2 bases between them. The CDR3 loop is CATSDTNYGYTF. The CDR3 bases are TGTGCCACCAGTGACACTAACTATGGCTACACCTTC.